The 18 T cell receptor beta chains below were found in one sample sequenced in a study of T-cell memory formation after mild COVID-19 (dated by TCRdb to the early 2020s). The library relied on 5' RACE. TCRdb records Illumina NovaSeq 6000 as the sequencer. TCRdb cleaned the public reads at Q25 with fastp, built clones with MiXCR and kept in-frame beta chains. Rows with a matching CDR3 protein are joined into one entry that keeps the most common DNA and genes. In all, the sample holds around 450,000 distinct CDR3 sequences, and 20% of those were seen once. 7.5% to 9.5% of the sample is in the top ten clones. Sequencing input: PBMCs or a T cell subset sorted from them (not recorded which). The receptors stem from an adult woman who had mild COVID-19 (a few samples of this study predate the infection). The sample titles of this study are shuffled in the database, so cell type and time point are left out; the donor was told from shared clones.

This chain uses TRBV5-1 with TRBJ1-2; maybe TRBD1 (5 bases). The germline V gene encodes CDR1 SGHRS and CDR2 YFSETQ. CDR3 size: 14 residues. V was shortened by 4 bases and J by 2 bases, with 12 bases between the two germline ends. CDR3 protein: CASSRLGDNYGYTF. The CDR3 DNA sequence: TGCGCCAGCAGCCGGTTGGGGGACAACTATGGCTACACCTTC.

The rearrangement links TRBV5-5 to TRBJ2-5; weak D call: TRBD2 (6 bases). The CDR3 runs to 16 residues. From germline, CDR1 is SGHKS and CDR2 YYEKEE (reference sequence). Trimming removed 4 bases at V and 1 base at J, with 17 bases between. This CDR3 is CASSTSMEGIQETQYF. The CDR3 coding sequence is TGTGCCAGCAGCACCAGTATGGAGGGGATCCAAGAGACCCAGTACTTC.

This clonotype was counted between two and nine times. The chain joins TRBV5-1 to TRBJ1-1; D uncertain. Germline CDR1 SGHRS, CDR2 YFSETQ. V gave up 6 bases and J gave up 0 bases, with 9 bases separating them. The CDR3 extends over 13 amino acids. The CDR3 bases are TGCGCCAGCAACGGGCAGGTGAACACTGAAGCTTTCTTT. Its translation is CASNGQVNTEAFF.

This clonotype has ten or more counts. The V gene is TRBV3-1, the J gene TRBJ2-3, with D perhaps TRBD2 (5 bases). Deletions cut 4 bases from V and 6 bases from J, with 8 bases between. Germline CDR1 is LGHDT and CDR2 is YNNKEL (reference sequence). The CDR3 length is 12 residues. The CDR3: CASSRREDTQYF. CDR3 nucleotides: TGTGCCAGCAGCCGAAGGGAGGATACGCAGTATTTT.

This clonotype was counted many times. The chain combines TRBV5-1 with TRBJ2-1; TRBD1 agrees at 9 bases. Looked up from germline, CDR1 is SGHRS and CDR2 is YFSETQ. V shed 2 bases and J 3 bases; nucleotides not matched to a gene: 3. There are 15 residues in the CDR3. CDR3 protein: CASSFRDRDYNEQFF. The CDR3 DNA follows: TGCGCCAGCAGCTTCCGGGACAGGGACTACAATGAGCAGTTCTTC. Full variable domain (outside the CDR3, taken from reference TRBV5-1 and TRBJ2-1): KAGVTQTPRYLIKTRGQQVTLSCSPISGHRSVSWYQQTPGQGLQFLFEYFSETQRNKGNFPGRFSGRQFSNSRSEMNVSTLELGDSALYLCASSFRDRDYNEQFFGPGTRLTVL.

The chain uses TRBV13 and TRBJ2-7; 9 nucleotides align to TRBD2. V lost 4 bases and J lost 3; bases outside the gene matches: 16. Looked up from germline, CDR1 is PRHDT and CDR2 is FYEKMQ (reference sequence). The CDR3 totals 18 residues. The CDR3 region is CASSSSLTLAGVNYEQYF. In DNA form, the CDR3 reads TGTGCCAGCAGCTCATCCCTGACGTTAGCGGGAGTTAACTACGAGCAGTACTTC.

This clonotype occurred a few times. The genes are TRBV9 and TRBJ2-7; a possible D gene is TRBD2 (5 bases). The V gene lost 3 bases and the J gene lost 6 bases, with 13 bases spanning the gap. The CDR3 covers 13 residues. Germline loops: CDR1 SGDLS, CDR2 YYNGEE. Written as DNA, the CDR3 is TGTGCCAGCAGCGGTGGACTTCGCGGCGAGCAGTACTTC. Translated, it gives CASSGGLRGEQYF.

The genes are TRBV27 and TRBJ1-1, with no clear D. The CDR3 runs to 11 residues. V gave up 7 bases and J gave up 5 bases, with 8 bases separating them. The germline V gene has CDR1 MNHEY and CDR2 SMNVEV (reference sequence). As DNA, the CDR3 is TGTGCCAGCATGCTGGGTACTGAAGCTTTCTTT. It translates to CASMLGTEAFF.

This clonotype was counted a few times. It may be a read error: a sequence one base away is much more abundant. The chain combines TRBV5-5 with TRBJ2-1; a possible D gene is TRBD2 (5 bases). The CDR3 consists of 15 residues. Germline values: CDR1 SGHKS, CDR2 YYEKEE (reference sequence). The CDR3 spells CASRLEVAGLREQFF. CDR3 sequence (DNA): TGTGCCAGCAGATTGGAAGTCGCCGGACTCCGTGAGCAGTTCTTC.

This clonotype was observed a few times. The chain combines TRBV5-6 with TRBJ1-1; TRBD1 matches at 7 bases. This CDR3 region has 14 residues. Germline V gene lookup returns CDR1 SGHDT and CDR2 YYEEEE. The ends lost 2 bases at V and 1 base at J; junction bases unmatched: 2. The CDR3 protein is CASSFSGGNTEAFF. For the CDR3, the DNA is TGTGCCAGCAGCTTTTCAGGGGGGAACACTGAAGCTTTCTTT.

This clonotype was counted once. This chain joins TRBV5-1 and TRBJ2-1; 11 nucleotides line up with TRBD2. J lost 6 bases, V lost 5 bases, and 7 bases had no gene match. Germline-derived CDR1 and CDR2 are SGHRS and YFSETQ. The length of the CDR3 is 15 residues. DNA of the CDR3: TGCGCCAGCAGGGACGGGACTAGCGGCCTCAATGAGCAGTTCTTC. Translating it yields CASRDGTSGLNEQFF.

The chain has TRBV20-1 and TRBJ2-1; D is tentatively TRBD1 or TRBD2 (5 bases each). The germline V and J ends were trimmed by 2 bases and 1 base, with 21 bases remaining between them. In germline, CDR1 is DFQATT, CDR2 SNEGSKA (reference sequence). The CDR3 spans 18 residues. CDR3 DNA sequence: TGCAGTGCTAGACCTATCAGGGACCCGTCGCTTTCCTACAATGAGCAGTTCTTC. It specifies CSARPIRDPSLSYNEQFF.

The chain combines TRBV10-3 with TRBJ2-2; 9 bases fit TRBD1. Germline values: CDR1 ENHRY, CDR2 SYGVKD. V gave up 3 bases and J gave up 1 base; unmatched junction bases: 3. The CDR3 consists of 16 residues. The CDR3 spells CAISDGTGKNTGELFF. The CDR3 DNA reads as TGTGCCATCAGTGACGGGACAGGGAAGAACACCGGGGAGCTGTTTTTT.

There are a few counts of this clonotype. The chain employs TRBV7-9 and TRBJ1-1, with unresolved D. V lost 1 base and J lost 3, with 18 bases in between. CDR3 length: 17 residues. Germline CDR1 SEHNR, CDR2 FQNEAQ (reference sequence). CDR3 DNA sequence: TGTGCCAGCAGCTTAGGAGTGGTAGCGGGTCTGGACACTGAAGCTTTCTTT. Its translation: CASSLGVVAGLDTEAFF.

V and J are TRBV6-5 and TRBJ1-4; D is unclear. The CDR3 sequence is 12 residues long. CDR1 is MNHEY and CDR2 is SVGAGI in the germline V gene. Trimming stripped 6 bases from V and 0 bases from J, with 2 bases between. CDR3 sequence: CASRSTNEKLFF. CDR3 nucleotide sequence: TGTGCCAGCAGGTCAACTAATGAAAAACTGTTTTTT.

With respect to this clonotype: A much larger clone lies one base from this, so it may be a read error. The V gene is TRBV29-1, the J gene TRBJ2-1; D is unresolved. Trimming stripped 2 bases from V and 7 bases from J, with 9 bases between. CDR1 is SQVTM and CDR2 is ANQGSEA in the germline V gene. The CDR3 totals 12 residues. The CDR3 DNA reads TGCAGCGTTGAATCTTATGGGAATGAGCAGTTCTTC. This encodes CSVESYGNEQFF.

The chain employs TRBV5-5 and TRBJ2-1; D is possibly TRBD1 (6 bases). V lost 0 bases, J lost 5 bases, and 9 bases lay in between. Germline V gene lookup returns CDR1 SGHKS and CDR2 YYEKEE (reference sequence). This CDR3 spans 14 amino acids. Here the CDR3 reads CASSLGAGDNEQFF. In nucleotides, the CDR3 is TGTGCCAGCAGCTTGGGGGCAGGGGACAATGAGCAGTTCTTC.

DNA of the CDR3: TGTGCCAGCACCACGGGACAGGGGCTGAATCAGCCCCAGCATTTT. This encodes CASTTGQGLNQPQHF. The rearrangement links TRBV2 to TRBJ1-5; TRBD1 aligns across 10 bases. Germline CDR1 reads SNHLY; CDR2 reads FYNNEI. The CDR3 length is 15 residues. V was clipped by 7 bases and J by 4 bases; unmatched bases: 7.